A single sample is the source of the 18 T cell receptor beta chains below, sequenced in a study of blood T cell repertoires in COVID-19. The protocol was immunoSEQ multiplex PCR, while the TCRdb copy is restricted to in-frame clones and leaves out a portion. The top ten hold about 16% of the sample, which has roughly 41,000 clones, around 87% seen once. The sample consisted of peripheral blood. All receptors come from a human donor in a cohort sampled during active COVID-19.

The CDR3 coding sequence is TGTGCCAGCAGCCCGCGAGCCGACCGCCACAGTGGCGGGGAGCTGTTTTTT. Translation gives CASSPRADRHSGGELFF. V gene TRBV7-9 combines with J gene TRBJ2-2, with D uncertain. Germline CDR1 is SEHNR and CDR2 is FQNEAQ (reference sequence). V was pared by 5 bases and J by 7 bases, with 23 bases between. This CDR3 comprises 17 residues.

V gene TRBV7-9 combines with J gene TRBJ2-2; D unclear. Trimming stripped 3 bases from V and 7 bases from J, with 6 bases between. Germline CDR1 SEHNR, CDR2 FQNEAQ (reference sequence). The CDR3 runs to 12 residues. CDR3 in amino acids: CASSFFGGELFF. The DNA of the CDR3 is TGTGCCAGCAGCTTTTTCGGCGGGGAGCTGTTTTTT.

The chain is built from TRBV7-2 and TRBJ2-7; 13 bases align to TRBD2. V trimming: 5 bases; J trimming: 5 bases; junction bases outside the gene matches: 6. The germline CDR1 and CDR2 sequences are SGHTA and FQGNSA. The CDR3 contains 15 residues. In DNA, the CDR3 is TGTGCCAGCAGCAGACTAGCGGGAGGTTCTCACGAGCAGTACTTC. Translated, it gives CASSRLAGGSHEQYF.

This sequence joins TRBV5-4 and TRBJ2-7; D is perhaps TRBD2 (5 bases). Germline assignment: CDR1 SGHNT and CDR2 YYREEE (reference sequence). This CDR3 contains 14 residues. V was trimmed by 2 bases and J by 0 bases, leaving 9 bases between them. CDR3 region: CASSFGGSSYEQYF. The CDR3 region has the DNA TGTGCCAGCAGCTTCGGAGGCAGCTCCTACGAGCAGTACTTC.

The chain links TRBV5-1 to TRBJ2-1; 8 nucleotides align to TRBD2. The V gene end was trimmed by 7 bases and the J gene end by 4 bases; junction bases not matched to a gene: 10. The CDR3 covers 15 residues. Germline loops: CDR1 SGHRS, CDR2 YFSETQ. CDR3 in DNA: TGCGCCAGCTCCATGGGGGCGGGGGGATACAATGAGCAGTTCTTC. It codes for CASSMGAGGYNEQFF.

The chain carries TRBV9 and TRBJ2-3; 10 positions agree with TRBD2. The length of the CDR3 is 16 residues. Germline CDR1 SGDLS, CDR2 YYNGEE. V dropped 3 bases and J dropped 5; count of bases not matched to a gene: 9. The CDR3 bases are TGTGCCAGCAGCGCGAGCGGGAGGGCCCATCAAGATACGCAGTATTTT. Residues: CASSASGRAHQDTQYF.

The rearrangement joins TRBV27 to TRBJ2-5; 10 positions agree with TRBD2. From germline, CDR1 is MNHEY and CDR2 SMNVEV (reference sequence). Trimming at V came to 6 bases and at J to 7 bases, leaving 11 bases not matched to a gene. CDR3 size: 15 residues. CDR3 nucleotides: TGTGCCAGCAGCCTTACCCCTAGCGGGGGAGGGACCCAGTACTTC. Translated: CASSLTPSGGGTQYF.

The chain couples TRBV5-1 to TRBJ1-1; 7 nucleotides align to TRBD1. This CDR3 is 18 amino acids long. From germline, CDR1 is SGHRS and CDR2 YFSETQ. The J segment lost 5 bases and the V segment lost 5 bases, leaving 21 bases of the junction unmatched. This CDR3 is CASSPSAVSGGEGTEAFF. CDR3 bases: TGCGCCAGCAGTCCTTCAGCGGTCTCAGGGGGAGAAGGAACTGAAGCTTTCTTT.

This clone has only one observation. CDR3: CASSFTGGSNSPLHF. The CDR3 DNA is TGTGCCAGCAGTTTCACAGGGGGCTCCAATTCACCCCTCCACTTT. The chain combines TRBV27 with TRBJ1-6, with 9 bases aligning to TRBD1. The CDR3 has 15 residues. With V trimmed by 3 bases and J by 7 bases, 4 bases remained unmatched. Germline loops: CDR1 MNHEY, CDR2 SMNVEV (reference sequence).

The chain links TRBV5-1 to TRBJ2-1; 10 bases fit TRBD1. V shed 3 bases and J 3 bases; nucleotides not matched to a gene: 6. Germline lookup yields CDR1 SGHRS and CDR2 YFSETQ. The CDR3 is 16 residues long. This CDR3 reads CASSWGQGKNYNEQFF. The DNA of the CDR3 is TGCGCCAGCAGCTGGGGACAGGGGAAGAACTACAATGAGCAGTTCTTC.

The J gene is TRBJ2-7, the V gene TRBV27; 8 positions match TRBD2. CDR1 is MNHEY, CDR2 SMNVEV, per germline (reference sequence). This CDR3 spans 15 amino acids. J was trimmed by 0 bases and V by 3 bases; bases with no gene match: 4. CDR3 residues: CASSFYGTSSYEQYF. The CDR3 DNA reads as TGTGCCAGCAGTTTTTACGGGACTAGCTCCTACGAGCAGTACTTC.

By share, this clone ranks as hyperexpanded. The chain carries TRBV24-1 and TRBJ2-7; D unresolved. This CDR3 region has 12 residues. In germline, CDR1 is KGHDR, CDR2 SFDVKD. V lost 4 bases and J 6 bases, leaving 9 bases between the germline ends. The CDR3 protein is CATSDTDGEQYF. The CDR3, as DNA: TGTGCCACCAGTGACACAGACGGCGAGCAGTACTTC.

The chain is built from TRBV6-6 and TRBJ2-7, with TRBD2 identical over 9 bases. The ends lost 5 bases at V and 7 bases at J; junction bases unmatched: 6. The CDR3 length is 13 residues. The germline CDR1 and CDR2 sequences are MNHNY and SVGAGI (reference sequence). CDR3 DNA: TGTGCCAGCAGTCTAGCGGGGAAGATTGAGCAGTACTTC. Protein: CASSLAGKIEQYF.

The chain joins TRBV29-1 to TRBJ1-1; maybe TRBD1 (6 bases). V gave up 7 bases and J gave up 4 bases, with 13 bases separating them. The CDR3 loop spans 12 amino acids. Germline V gene sequence: CDR1 SQVTM, CDR2 ANQGSEA. In DNA form, the CDR3 reads TGCAGCGGTACCACAGGGCCCACTGAAGCTTTCTTT. Protein: CSGTTGPTEAFF.

The V call is TRBV29-1, the J call TRBJ2-3; 10 bases agree with TRBD1. Losses at the gene ends were 4 bases for V and 3 bases for J; bases not matched to a gene: 7. The CDR3 consists of 15 residues. Germline loops: CDR1 SQVTM, CDR2 ANQGSEA. The CDR3 spells CSVGVGTGVTDTQYF. CDR3 sequence (DNA): TGCAGCGTTGGCGTCGGGACAGGGGTTACAGATACGCAGTATTTT.

This chain joins TRBV18 and TRBJ2-7, with D maybe TRBD2 (5 bases). CDR3 length equals 14 residues. Trimming removed 0 bases from V and 3 bases from J, with 9 bases in between. Looked up from germline, CDR1 is KGHSH and CDR2 is LQKENI. In DNA, the CDR3 is TGTGCCAGCTCACCACCCCTAGGGAGCTACGAGCAGTACTTC. This sequence encodes CASSPPLGSYEQYF.

The chain combines TRBV11-2 with TRBJ2-3; TRBD2 agrees at 11 bases. The CDR3 has 17 residues. CDR1 SGHAT and CDR2 FQNNGV come from the germline V gene. The trim removed 8 bases at V and 4 bases at J, leaving 14 bases unmatched. Here the CDR3 DNA reads TGTGCCAGCTGCCGGGGTAGCGGGAGGGCCTTGGCAGATACGCAGTATTTT. This codes for CASCRGSGRALADTQYF.

This chain uses TRBV30 with TRBJ2-5, with 11 bases lining up with TRBD2. The CDR3 covers 15 residues. Germline-derived CDR1 and CDR2 are GTSNPN and SVGIG (reference sequence). With 1 base clipped from V and 6 bases from J, the junction kept 7 bases outside the gene matches. The CDR3 DNA sequence: TGTGCCTGGAGTGATACTAGCGGGAGTGAAAAGACCCAGTACTTC. Protein product: CAWSDTSGSEKTQYF.